Listed here are 2 T cell receptor beta chains from one sample, sequenced in a study of blood T cell repertoires in COVID-19. The protocol was immunoSEQ multiplex PCR, while the TCRdb copy is restricted to in-frame clones and leaves out a portion. Among about 190,000 clones, around 86% were seen once, and the ten largest hold roughly 6.7%. The sequencing input was peripheral blood. Receptors originate from a man aged 35-49 years with acute or convalescent COVID-19.

A remark on this clone: A read error may account for a junction end that differs from germline. This rearrangement joins TRBV7-2 to TRBJ1-5, with D unclear. This CDR3 is built from 14 residues. Germline V lookup: CDR1 SGHTA, CDR2 FQGNSA. This chain's CDR3 is CASSLVSGNQPQHF. The CDR3 coding sequence is TGTGCCAGCAGTTTAGTCAGTGGCAATCAGCCCCAGCATTTT.

V is TRBV28 and J is TRBJ2-3; possible D gene TRBD2, 5 bases. The CDR3 is 16 residues long. The germline V and J ends were trimmed by 4 bases and 0 bases, with 14 bases remaining between them. CDR1 is MDHEN, CDR2 SYDVKM, per germline. CDR3 protein: CASSYHGPGSTDTQYF. The CDR3 DNA follows: TGTGCCAGCAGTTACCACGGGCCGGGGAGCACAGATACGCAGTATTTT.